This TCR beta chain was recovered during a study of long-term antiretroviral therapy in people with HIV (dated by TCRdb to the early 2020s). Context from the whole study: Collection of the earliest samples took place about a decade ahead of the 2015 WHO recommendation for immediate ART, at a time when ART was typically delayed until CD4 counts fell. No cross-contamination during QIAcube processing turned up in test extractions that ran a monoclonal T-cell line alongside approximately 35 polyclonal samples. Of the approximately 28 participants with HIV, ten to eleven were female. The cohort contributed about 200 cryopreserved PBMC samples from around 33 adults with confirmed HIV infection, collected serially over a mean of approximately six years (range 1-12). A retrospective serial study tested whether ART initiation and durable HIV suppression were associated with changes in peripheral blood TRB repertoire composition and diversity.

To be included, a participant needed at least one PBMC sample from before ART initiation plus at least two post-ART samples. Treatment was received in the United States of America by all participants with HIV. Cryopreserved samples of about 1-10 million PBMC were thawed and washed before DNA extraction. At the time of the earliest PBMC sample, participants with HIV were aged between roughly 20 and 55 years. Each participant contributed PBMC samples from 1-4 timepoints before ART initiation and 2-8 timepoints after ART initiation, with a median of 7 samples. Serial HIV viral load, CD4+ T-cell count, ART history and demographic data were obtained for every participant. Genomic DNA was extracted from unsorted PBMC with a Qiagen kit on a QIAcube, with processing performed in batches of 12 samples. The research as a whole found: Because cell numbers in pre-ART samples were limited, unsorted PBMC were profiled instead of sorted CD4+ and CD8+ T cells. Narrower CDR3 length ranges were observed in HIV repertoires than in controls, and an antigen-experienced repertoire with only a slight naive shift after ART was suggested by the network structure. Inferences about post-ART repertoire changes are limited because no data were available on ART adherence, viral resistance or therapy changes. Expanded TRB clones identified before ART initiation dominated the repertoire across all time points, though the dominance fluctuated and decreased in many PLHIV after ART. Since PBMC availability was limited, sequencing covered only the TCR beta chain, with no alpha chain pairing. Starting ART was linked to a significant rise in TRB diversity, yet even after long-term ART the diversity remained significantly lower than in transplant donor controls. The samples span the years 2004 to 2017, and the ART regimens used at that time may not be as effective as current regimens.

The immunoSEQ hsTCRB v3.0 assay was used at survey level resolution to sequence the TRB variable region. The target sequencing depth for TRB was 40,000-50,000 T-cell genomes per sample. An Illumina MiSeq with a v3 150-cycle kit was used to sequence the pooled TRB libraries. Regarding the original processing steps: Repertoire analysis was performed in R inside a reproducible Nextflow workflow that covered QC, data transformation and analysis. LymphoSeq2, an R package for AIRR-Seq data exploration, was used to implement custom analyses. A handful of samples that produced fewer than 5000 total TRB sequences were removed, so under 200 HIV repertoires were analyzed. Among the 170 to 200 retained HIV repertoires, 55 to 65 were collected before ART initiation and approximately 130 were collected after ART initiation. Repertoires were downsampled to 5000 TRB nucleotide sequences, with summary statistics averaged over 100 downsampling iterations. TRB sequences were retained for analysis only if CDR3 regions of at least seven amino acids were present. Two measures captured diversity: a Shannon entropy-derived clonality score and the Gini coefficient. In repertoire networks, the top 5000 CDR3 amino acid sequences were linked whenever an edit distance of one separated two sequences. For TRB CDR3 amino acid sequences, antigen specificity groups and MHC restriction were predicted with GLIPH2. Known CMV, EBV, HIV or tissue antigen associations were flagged by matching CDR3 amino acid sequences against VDJdb and McPAS-TCR. Pre-ART, post-ART and control groups were compared with Wilcoxon signed-rank tests and Holm-Bonferroni correction. The source is immuneACCESS, and TCRdb retained only in-frame sequences with V and J called. Part of the clones is not carried over; for the studies checked, unresolved V genes explain less than half of this, and the remainder is unexplained. V and J calls and clone size follow that table, whereas D and trimming were derived from the DNA. The table for this sample lists about 48,000 clones; about 86% of them were counted only once. Of the sample, approximately 3% is held by the ten largest clones.

Details on this clone: Which antigen it targets is not known. Base qualities are not at hand, and no much larger clone is one base apart.

From cysteine to phenylalanine, the CDR3 is 18 amino acids long. The DNA shown is the 54-base CDR3, in frame from base 1. V loses 2 bases at its end and J loses 0 bases; junction bases beyond the gene matches: 9. CDR1 and CDR2 (SGHTA, FQGNSA) derive from the germline V gene. The specimen was unsorted PBMCs, collected 0.8 years after starting antiretroviral therapy. This sequence originates from a woman younger than 35 with HIV. The chain is assembled from TRBV7-2 and TRBJ2-2, with TRBD1 matching 7 junction bases. The CDR3 in this case is CASSLLPTGTANTGELFF. The nucleotides read TGTGCCAGCAGCTTATTACCGACCGGGACAGCGAACACCGGGGAGCTGTTTTTT.